Here is one T cell receptor (beta chain) with its context. This specimen belongs to a study of Ad26.COV2.S vaccination and SARS-CoV-2 variants. Study information: Within the COV1001 Ad26.COV2.S trial arm, the donor was enrolled.

Profiled with immunoSEQ multiplex PCR; TCRdb holds only in-frame clones, not every one. The data hold 380,000 or so clones, with approximately 86% observed a single time. The ends were cut back, 3 bases at V and 2 bases at J, with 16 bases in the middle. There are 16 residues in the CDR3. Germline-derived CDR1 and CDR2 are MDHEN and SYDVKM. Sample treatment: about 20 received Ad26.COV2.S at low or high dose, single or two shots; roughly 5 received placebo; per-sample allocation not given. Sampling took place 63 days after the first vaccine or placebo injection. The specimen was peripheral blood, collected in a trial of Ad26.COV2.S vaccine versus placebo. The chain carries TRBV28 and TRBJ1-2, with D possibly matching TRBD1 (6 bases). This sequence was found in a person aged 18-60 years who received the Ad26.COV2.S COVID-19 vaccine or a placebo. CDR3 sequence reads: CASSFATTRGNYGYTF. Here the CDR3 DNA reads TGTGCCAGCAGTTTCGCCACAACGAGGGGGAACTATGGCTACACCTTC.